The 32 T cell receptor beta chains reported below all come from one sample, sequenced in a study of T cell changes during pregnancy in multiple sclerosis. The data were produced by immunoSEQ multiplex PCR, yet TCRdb's version contains in-frame clones alone and is incomplete. Of some 60,000 clones in the sample, about 90% were seen once. This sample comprised peripheral blood, obtained in the second trimester of pregnancy. All receptors come from a female donor in good health, enrolled as a control in a pregnancy study.

This chain joins TRBV7-9 and TRBJ2-5, with D perhaps matching TRBD1 (6 bases). CDR1 SEHNR and CDR2 FQNEAQ come from the germline V gene (reference sequence). The CDR3 extends over 14 amino acids. Trimming took off 6 bases at V and 1 base at J, with 12 bases between the two ends. Here the CDR3 reads CASSLIGGQETQYF. In DNA, the CDR3 is TGTGCCAGCAGTCTGATAGGGGGCCAAGAGACCCAGTACTTC.

J is TRBJ2-3 and V is TRBV27; D is uncertain. CDR3 length: 16 amino acids. Trimming removed 6 bases at V and 6 bases at J, with 22 bases between. The germline V gene has CDR1 MNHEY and CDR2 SMNVEV (reference sequence). CDR3 bases: TGTGCCAGCAGACGAACACTTTCGGCTCGGCGGGATACGCAGTATTTT. Translation: CASRRTLSARRDTQYF.

CDR3 nucleotide sequence: TGTGCCAGCAGCTTACCAGGGGTCCACACAGATACGCAGTATTTT. Translation: CASSLPGVHTDTQYF. The chain recombines TRBV7-3 with TRBJ2-3; D is possibly TRBD1 (6 bases). This CDR3 is 15 amino acids long. V was trimmed by 2 bases and J by 2 bases, leaving 11 bases between them. The germline V gene has CDR1 SGHTA and CDR2 FQGTGA.

The V gene is TRBV14, the J gene TRBJ2-1; possibly TRBD2 for D (6 bases). Trimming pared 8 bases from V and 3 bases from J, leaving 14 bases between. The CDR3 covers 14 residues. The V gene's germline CDR1 is SGHDN and CDR2 FVKESK. The CDR3 nucleotides read TGTGCCAGCGGGGGGTCTAGCCTCTACAATGAGCAGTTCTTC. This codes for CASGGSSLYNEQFF.

This sequence joins TRBV5-6 and TRBJ1-2; possible D gene TRBD1, 6 bases. The germline CDR1 and CDR2 sequences are SGHDT and YYEEEE. V was pared by 2 bases and J by 7 bases, with 6 bases between. This CDR3 is built from 11 residues. The CDR3 nucleotides read TGTGCCAGCAGCTTCAGGGGTGGCTACACCTTC. Translation gives CASSFRGGYTF.

Here the CDR3 reads CASNTEGRGNTGELFF. For the CDR3, the DNA is TGTGCCAGCAACACAGAGGGCAGGGGGAACACCGGGGAGCTGTTTTTT. This sequence joins TRBV6-6 and TRBJ2-2; D perhaps matches TRBD1 (6 bases). Trimming cost V 7 bases and J 1 base, with 16 bases left between them. The CDR3 loop spans 16 amino acids. CDR1 and CDR2 from the germline V gene are MNHNY and SVGAGI (reference sequence).

The table lists this clone with a count of one. J is TRBJ1-1 and V is TRBV6-5; D not resolved. Trimming shortened V by 5 bases and J by 4 bases, and 17 bases separated the two germline ends. The CDR3 sequence is 15 residues long. The germline CDR1 and CDR2 sequences are MNHEY and SVGAGI. The CDR3 protein is CASSPSYYSITEAFF. CDR3 nucleotides: TGTGCCAGCAGTCCTTCGTACTATTCCATCACTGAAGCTTTCTTT.

The chain is built from TRBV7-9 and TRBJ2-7; D remains unclear. The ends were cut back, 5 bases at V and 2 bases at J, with 22 bases in the middle. The CDR3 length is 17 residues. Per the germline V gene, CDR1 is SEHNR and CDR2 is FQNEAQ (reference sequence). CDR3 loop: CASSPRFKDRLAYEQYF. CDR3 nucleotide sequence: TGTGCCAGCAGCCCCCGGTTTAAAGACCGACTCGCCTACGAGCAGTACTTC.

This CDR3 is CASSQDGAGSVNEQFF. DNA for the CDR3: TGTGCCAGCAGCCAAGATGGCGCGGGATCGGTTAATGAGCAGTTCTTC. The chain has TRBV4-2 and TRBJ2-1; possible D gene TRBD2, 6 bases. The CDR3 covers 16 residues. V shed 0 bases and J shed 7 bases, with 16 bases lying between them. Germline CDR1 is LGHNA and CDR2 is YNFKEQ.

The gene calls are TRBV4-1 and TRBJ2-7; 7 bases match TRBD2. The germline V gene encodes CDR1 MGHRA and CDR2 YSYEKL. The V gene end was trimmed by 0 bases and the J gene end by 3 bases; junction bases not matched to a gene: 5. This CDR3 contains 15 residues. As DNA, the CDR3 is TGCGCCAGCAGCCAAGACCGTGCTAGCGGCTACGAGCAGTACTTC. Translated, it gives CASSQDRASGYEQYF.

V gene TRBV5-1 combines with J gene TRBJ2-3; D uncertain. Germline V lookup: CDR1 SGHRS, CDR2 YFSETQ. Between the trimmed V and J ends, which lost 2 bases and 6 bases, there was a span of 10 bases. CDR3 length: 13 amino acids. This chain's CDR3 is CASSFQVWDTQYF. In DNA form, the CDR3 reads TGCGCCAGCAGCTTCCAGGTTTGGGATACGCAGTATTTT.

V is TRBV5-1 and J is TRBJ2-7; TRBD2 aligns across 11 bases. The germline V gene encodes CDR1 SGHRS and CDR2 YFSETQ. The CDR3 length is 17 residues. With V trimmed by 0 bases and J by 0 bases, 5 bases remained unmatched. This CDR3 reads CASSLGGLAASSYEQYF. The CDR3 region has the DNA TGCGCCAGCAGCTTGGGGGGACTAGCGGCTAGCTCCTACGAGCAGTACTTC.

The chain recombines TRBV7-9 with TRBJ1-4; D is undetermined. This CDR3 spans 12 amino acids. Trimming removed 11 bases at V and 4 bases at J, with 11 bases between. Germline-derived CDR1 and CDR2 are SEHNR and FQNEAQ (reference sequence). In nucleotides, the CDR3 is TGTGCCGGCCAGGTTTTTAATGAAAAACTGTTTTTT. This sequence encodes CAGQVFNEKLFF.

The CDR3 DNA reads TGCAGTGCTCTTGAGCAGTACTTC. Translating it yields CSALEQYF. The chain combines TRBV20-1 with TRBJ2-7; D not certain. This CDR3 contains 8 residues. Germline V CDR1 and CDR2: DFQATT, SNEGSKA (reference sequence). The V and J ends lost 5 bases and 7 bases respectively, with 3 bases between them.

This clone occurred once. V gene TRBV15 combines with J gene TRBJ2-3; 8 bases map to TRBD2. This CDR3 has 15 residues. The V gene's germline CDR1 is LNHNV and CDR2 YYDKDF (reference sequence). Losses at the gene ends were 2 bases for V and 1 base for J; bases not matched to a gene: 2. CDR3 DNA sequence: TGTGCCACCAGCAGAACGCGGGGGGGCACAGATACGCAGTATTTT. Its protein product is CATSRTRGGTDTQYF. The variable domain in full, completed from reference TRBV15 and TRBJ2-3, reads DAMVIQNPRYQVTQFGKPVTLSCSQTLNHNVMYWYQQKSSQAPKLLFHYYDKDFNNEADTPDNFQSRRPNTSFCFLDIRSPGLGDTAMYLCATSRTRGGTDTQYFGPGTRLTVL.

J is TRBJ1-2 and V is TRBV5-4; D call uncertain. This CDR3 contains 14 residues. The V and J ends lost 3 bases and 3 bases respectively, with 12 bases between them. Germline V gene lookup returns CDR1 SGHNT and CDR2 YYREEE (reference sequence). In DNA form, the CDR3 reads TGTGCCAGCAGCTCTCTTGGGCAGGACTATGGCTACACCTTC. Translating gives CASSSLGQDYGYTF.

This sequence joins TRBV19 and TRBJ2-3, with D possibly matching TRBD1 (6 bases). This CDR3 region has 14 residues. V was shortened by 1 base and J by 12 bases, with 17 bases between the two germline ends. Germline CDR1 LNHDA, CDR2 SQIVND (reference sequence). CDR3 DNA sequence: TGTGCCAGTAGTATAGGAGGGGGTTTTTCCCCCCAGTATTTT. Amino acids: CASSIGGGFSPQYF. Full variable domain (outside the CDR3, taken from reference TRBV19 and TRBJ2-3): DGGITQSPKYLFRKEGQNVTLSCEQNLNHDAMYWYRQDPGQGLRLIYYSQIVNDFQKGDIAEGYSVSREKKESFPLTVTSAQKNPTAFYLCASSIGGGFSPQYFGPGTRLTVL.

V gene TRBV7-6 combines with J gene TRBJ2-1; TRBD2 matches 7 bases. This CDR3 is 15 amino acids long. Germline loops: CDR1 SGHVS, CDR2 FNYEAQ. Germline trimming cut 5 bases from V and 4 bases from J; bases unmatched to any gene: 8. The CDR3 DNA reads TGTGCCAGCAGCACGAGCGGGACCTTATACAATGAGCAGTTCTTC. It specifies CASSTSGTLYNEQFF.

This clone was seen once. V and J are TRBV7-9 and TRBJ1-1; 7 bases fit TRBD1. V lost 7 bases to trimming and J lost 1 base; unmatched junction nucleotides: 9. The CDR3 extends over 15 amino acids. Germline V CDR1 and CDR2: SEHNR, FQNEAQ (reference sequence). CDR3 DNA sequence: TGTGCCAGCATCATACCCGGGACAGCGAACACTGAAGCTTTCTTT. Its translation: CASIIPGTANTEAFF.

CDR3 loop: CASSPVDRGNYGYTF. CDR3 nucleotides: TGTGCCAGCTCACCAGTGGACAGGGGCAACTATGGCTACACCTTC. The chain joins TRBV18 to TRBJ1-2; TRBD1 aligns across 9 bases. With 2 bases clipped from V and 2 bases from J, the junction kept 3 bases outside the gene matches. The length of the CDR3 is 15 residues. Germline V lookup: CDR1 KGHSH, CDR2 LQKENI. Full variable domain (missing parts from reference TRBV18 and TRBJ1-2): NAGVMQNPRHLVRRRGQEARLRCSPMKGHSHVYWYRQLPEEGLKFMVYLQKENIIDESGMPKERFSAEFPKEGPSILRIQQVVRGDSAAYFCASSPVDRGNYGYTFGSGTRLTVV.

The chain combines TRBV10-3 with TRBJ1-4; 7 bases match TRBD1. Germline CDR1 and CDR2: ENHRY and SYGVKD. The length of the CDR3 is 12 residues. J lost 6 bases, V lost 9 bases, and 4 bases had no gene match. The CDR3 bases are TGTGCCATACGACAGGGCGATGAAAAACTGTTTTTT. Encoded protein: CAIRQGDEKLFF.

V gene TRBV2 combines with J gene TRBJ1-1; D not certain. The CDR3 totals 13 residues. Germline V gene sequence: CDR1 SNHLY, CDR2 FYNNEI. V was trimmed by 4 bases and J by 3 bases, leaving 9 bases between them. CDR3 sequence: CASSVLRDTEAFF. The CDR3 DNA is TGTGCCAGCAGTGTGCTTAGAGACACTGAAGCTTTCTTT.

The chain joins TRBV6-5 to TRBJ2-7; D remains ambiguous. The V end was cut by 4 bases, the J end by 6 bases, with 7 bases between. This CDR3 comprises 11 residues. Germline CDR1 is MNHEY and CDR2 is SVGAGI. CDR3 sequence: CASSSLSEQYF. As DNA, the CDR3 is TGTGCCAGCAGTTCCCTCTCCGAGCAGTACTTC.

The chain carries TRBV2 and TRBJ2-2, with 8 bases identical to TRBD1. The V gene end was trimmed by 4 bases and the J gene end by 6 bases; junction bases not matched to a gene: 10. CDR3 size: 16 residues. Germline V gene lookup returns CDR1 SNHLY and CDR2 FYNNEI. In DNA form, the CDR3 reads TGTGCCAGCAGTGGGTGGACAGGGTTCGTGCCCGGGGAGCTGTTTTTT. Translation gives CASSGWTGFVPGELFF. The entire variable domain, with the rest obtained from reference TRBV2 and TRBJ2-2, is as follows: EPEVTQTPSHQVTQMGQEVILRCVPISNHLYFYWYRQILGQKVEFLVSFYNNEISEKSEIFDDQFSVERPDGSNFTLKIRSTKLEDSAMYFCASSGWTGFVPGELFFGEGSRLTVL.

The V and J genes are TRBV19 and TRBJ1-5; possible D gene TRBD1, 5 bases. Germline V gives CDR1 LNHDA, CDR2 SQIVND (reference sequence). There are 15 residues in the CDR3. Trimming removed 6 bases from V and 5 bases from J, with 17 bases in between. CDR3 amino acids: CASSPSKGWDQPQHF. The CDR3 region has the DNA TGTGCCAGTAGCCCCAGTAAGGGGTGGGATCAGCCCCAGCATTTT.

The rearrangement links TRBV9 to TRBJ2-3; D may be TRBD2 (6 bases). The CDR3 contains 15 residues. With 2 bases removed from V and 2 bases from J, the gap between germline ends came to 12 bases. Germline CDR1 SGDLS, CDR2 YYNGEE. The CDR3 DNA sequence: TGTGCCAGCAGCGTCAGCGGCGGGGTCACAGATACGCAGTATTTT. Protein product: CASSVSGGVTDTQYF.

The chain uses TRBV4-1 and TRBJ2-1, with 8 positions matching TRBD2. J lost 8 bases, V lost 0 bases, and 12 bases had no gene match. The CDR3 covers 17 residues. Germline V gives CDR1 MGHRA, CDR2 YSYEKL. The CDR3 sequence: CASSQEQGAGVDDEQFF. For the CDR3, the DNA is TGCGCCAGCAGCCAAGAACAAGGAGCGGGAGTAGACGATGAGCAGTTCTTC.

The gene calls are TRBV18 and TRBJ1-2; D gene unclear. Trimming took off 0 bases at V and 2 bases at J, with 7 bases between the two ends. CDR1 KGHSH and CDR2 LQKENI come from the germline V gene. The CDR3 runs to 14 residues. CDR3 protein: CASSPPNRNYGYTF. The CDR3 nucleotides read TGTGCCAGCTCACCACCTAATCGGAACTATGGCTACACCTTC.

This clone was seen only once. The chain uses TRBV28 and TRBJ1-2, with 8 bases fitting TRBD1. From germline, CDR1 is MDHEN and CDR2 SYDVKM. The J segment lost 8 bases and the V segment lost 6 bases, leaving 8 bases of the junction unmatched. The CDR3 contains 13 residues. For the CDR3, the DNA is TGTGCCAGCAGCTCACACAGGGGGGGAGGCTACACCTTC. It encodes CASSSHRGGGYTF.

This clone was found many times. The rearrangement joins TRBV2 to TRBJ2-1, with 14 bases identical to TRBD2. This CDR3 spans 17 amino acids. With 6 bases clipped from V and 7 bases from J, the junction kept 11 bases outside the gene matches. Germline CDR1 and CDR2: SNHLY and FYNNEI. The CDR3 nucleotides are TGTGCCAGCAGCGCCCACGTGGGACTAGCGGGAGCAAATGAGCAGTTCTTC. Translating it yields CASSAHVGLAGANEQFF.

The V call is TRBV28, the J call TRBJ2-3; 9 bases are shared with TRBD2. The V gene end was trimmed by 2 bases and the J gene end by 7 bases; junction bases not matched to a gene: 4. CDR1 is MDHEN and CDR2 is SYDVKM in the germline V gene. The CDR3 covers 14 residues. CDR3 loop: CASSLGGRGYTQYF. The CDR3 DNA sequence: TGTGCCAGCAGTTTAGGCGGGAGGGGTTATACGCAGTATTTT.

The V and J genes are TRBV5-1 and TRBJ2-6, with 7 bases identical to TRBD1. The CDR3 is 19 amino acids. V trimming: 4 bases; J trimming: 0 bases; junction bases outside the gene matches: 13. In germline, CDR1 is SGHRS, CDR2 YFSETQ. The CDR3 DNA is TGCGCCAGCAGCAAAGGACAGGCCGCGTTAGACTCTGGGGCCAACGTCCTGACTTTC. Protein sequence: CASSKGQAALDSGANVLTF. Combining the CDR3 with reference TRBV5-1 and TRBJ2-6 gives the whole variable domain KAGVTQTPRYLIKTRGQQVTLSCSPISGHRSVSWYQQTPGQGLQFLFEYFSETQRNKGNFPGRFSGRQFSNSRSEMNVSTLELGDSALYLCASSKGQAALDSGANVLTFGAGSRLTVL.